Below are 3 T cell receptor beta chains sequenced from a single sample in a study of cytomegalovirus exposure and HLA in healthy donors (dated by TCRdb to 2015 to 2018). Receptors were amplified or captured by the immunoSEQ multiplex PCR assay. A mixture of 60 forward primers for TCR Vbeta segments and 13 reverse primers for TCR Jbeta segments was used in the multiplex PCR. TCRdb provides this immuneACCESS table in a form limited to in-frame rearrangements. Some clones are lacking; in checked studies, under half of them reflect an unresolved V gene, and why the rest are absent is not known. For this sample the table gives under 150,000 clones, of which about three quarters were detected only once. The top ten hold roughly 1.8% of the sample. Sequencing was done on a sample of PBMCs. These receptors originate from a woman aged 35 to 49 in good health and CMV-seronegative.

The CDR3 loop is CASRRDREKLTDTQYF. CDR3 nucleotide sequence: TGCGCCAGCAGACGCGACAGGGAAAAGCTCACAGATACGCAGTATTTT. V usage is TRBV10-1 and J usage is TRBJ2-3, with TRBD1 matching 7 bases. The V gene's germline CDR1 is WNHNN and CDR2 SYGVQD (reference sequence). With V trimmed by 6 bases and J by 2 bases, 11 bases remained unmatched. The CDR3 spans 16 residues.

The chain recombines TRBV9 with TRBJ1-3; 7 nucleotides match TRBD2. The J call could be wrong; TRBJ2-2 is a better fit for the DNA end. The CDR3 spans 16 residues. The germline gives CDR1 SGDLS, CDR2 YYNGEE. The CDR3 is CASSVATSFPTGELFF. CDR3 bases: TGTGCCAGCAGCGTGGCGACTAGCTTTCCCACCGGGGAGCTGTTTTTT.

The chain is built from TRBV5-4 and TRBJ2-2; TRBD1 aligns across 9 bases. Per the germline V gene, CDR1 is SGHNT and CDR2 is YYREEE (reference sequence). Trimming removed 0 bases from V and 4 bases from J; junction bases left unmatched: 1. The CDR3 runs to 15 residues. The CDR3 protein is CASSLGTGATGELFF. DNA of the CDR3: TGTGCCAGCAGCTTGGGGACAGGGGCCACCGGGGAGCTGTTTTTT.